These 2 T cell receptor beta chains were sequenced from one sample in a study of response to subunit inactivated influenza vaccine. Using its own MiXCR run on the RT-PCR reads, TCRdb lists one record per CDR3 protein. The table shows about 570,000 distinct CDR3 sequences, with around 11% occurring only once. These data also formed part of another study, on T cells expressing NK-cell markers. That source notes: 5'RACE template switching built TCR beta cDNA with unique molecular identifiers.

The starting material was PBMCs from blood, obtained on the day of vaccination. Receptors originate from a man over 45 who received an inactivated influenza vaccine.

This chain connects TRBV6-2 or TRBV6-3 to TRBJ2-1, with a weak D call TRBD2 (7 bases). V was trimmed by 5 bases and J by 5 bases, leaving 19 bases between them. From germline, CDR1 is MNHEY and CDR2 SVGEGT. The CDR3 runs 16 residues. The DNA of the CDR3 is TGTGCCAGCAGTCGAAGGGGCGGGGGCCACAACAATGAGCAGTTCTTC. This encodes CASSRRGGGHNNEQFF.

The genes are TRBV7-2 and TRBJ2-2, with a possible D match to TRBD1 (5 bases). The CDR3 loop spans 15 amino acids. V lost 5 bases, J lost 4 bases, and 14 bases lay in between. Germline V gives CDR1 SGHTA, CDR2 FQGNSA. The CDR3 loop is CASSPKGRSTGELFF. The CDR3 DNA follows: TGTGCCAGCAGCCCAAAGGGGCGGAGCACCGGGGAGCTGTTTTTT.